Shown below are 5 T cell receptor beta chains from a single sample sequenced in a study of blood T cell repertoires in COVID-19. Assay: immunoSEQ multiplex PCR; the TCRdb copy retains only in-frame clones and omits some. The repertoire has some 400,000 clones, over 85% of them found once; the top ten carry about 1.8%. Sequenced input: PBMCs or T cells enriched from blood (not recorded which). The receptors originated from a woman aged 25 to 39 who had recovered from COVID-19.

The rearrangement uses TRBV5-6 and TRBJ2-5; no definite D call. CDR1 is SGHDT and CDR2 is YYEEEE in the germline V gene. The V gene lost 1 base and the J gene lost 2 bases, with 12 bases spanning the gap. The CDR3 is made up of 15 amino acids. CDR3 protein: CASSLTSFPQETQYF. The CDR3 nucleotides read TGTGCCAGCAGCTTGACATCTTTCCCTCAAGAGACCCAGTACTTC.

This rearrangement joins TRBV6-5 to TRBJ1-2; possibly TRBD1 for D (6 bases). Trimming pared 2 bases from V and 8 bases from J, leaving 9 bases between. This CDR3 is built from 12 residues. In germline, CDR1 is MNHEY, CDR2 SVGAGI. In DNA form, the CDR3 reads TGTGCCAGCAGTTACACAGGGTCCGGCTACACCTTC. Its protein is CASSYTGSGYTF.

The chain combines TRBV5-4 with TRBJ1-1; 9 bases match TRBD1. Germline V gene sequence: CDR1 SGHNT, CDR2 YYREEE (reference sequence). Losses at the gene ends were 2 bases for V and 5 bases for J; bases not matched to a gene: 4. This CDR3 region has 14 residues. CDR3 coding DNA: TGTGCCAGCAGCTTACAGGGGGCGAGGACTGAAGCTTTCTTT. It encodes CASSLQGARTEAFF.

This sequence joins TRBV5-1 and TRBJ2-3; weak D call: TRBD1 (5 bases). The CDR3 length is 15 residues. Germline-derived CDR1 and CDR2 are SGHRS and YFSETQ. Trimming pared 3 bases from V and 0 bases from J, leaving 11 bases between. The CDR3 nucleotides are TGCGCCAGCAGCTCCGCAGGGTCTAGCACAGATACGCAGTATTTT. Its protein product is CASSSAGSSTDTQYF.

V and J are TRBV10-3 and TRBJ2-7, with D perhaps TRBD2 (6 bases). Trimming removed 11 bases from V and 2 bases from J, with 13 bases in between. Looked up from germline, CDR1 is ENHRY and CDR2 is SYGVKD. The CDR3 is 12 residues long. The CDR3 region is CAEGGEPYEQYF. In DNA form, the CDR3 reads TGTGCCGAGGGCGGGGAGCCCTACGAGCAGTACTTC.